One sample yielded the 19 T cell receptor beta chains listed below, sequenced in a study of T cell changes during pregnancy in multiple sclerosis. The repertoire was sequenced with immunoSEQ multiplex PCR; TCRdb's copy has only in-frame clones and lacks some. The data show tens of thousands of clones, about nine tenths seen once. The specimen was CD4+ T cells from peripheral blood mononuclear cells, collected after pregnancy. The receptors stem from a female donor in good health, enrolled as a control in a pregnancy study.

For the CDR3, the DNA is TGTGCCAGCAGTGGGACAGGGGTTAGATATGGCTACACCTTC. It encodes CASSGTGVRYGYTF. The chain joins TRBV25-1 to TRBJ1-2, with 9 bases matching TRBD1. The CDR3 totals 14 residues. V lost 4 bases and J lost 5; bases outside the gene matches: 5. The germline V gene encodes CDR1 MGHDK and CDR2 SYGVNS.

The chain's CDR3 is CASRVYRDSYNEQFF. In DNA form, the CDR3 reads TGTGCCAGCAGAGTATACCGGGACTCCTACAATGAGCAGTTCTTC. The rearrangement links TRBV6-5 to TRBJ2-1; TRBD2 is a possible D gene (5 bases). The CDR3 is 15 amino acids. V was shortened by 6 bases and J by 0 bases, with 12 bases between the two germline ends. CDR1 and CDR2 from the germline V gene are MNHEY and SVGAGI.

The chain is built from TRBV5-1 and TRBJ2-1; 12 nucleotides align to TRBD2. The germline CDR1 and CDR2 sequences are SGHRS and YFSETQ. The CDR3 sequence is 15 residues long. V shed 5 bases, J shed 4 bases, and the junction held 4 bases outside the gene matches. The CDR3 DNA is TGCGCCAGCAGAATCCTAGCGGGAGGGTACAATGAGCAGTTCTTC. Translated, it gives CASRILAGGYNEQFF.

The gene calls are TRBV9 and TRBJ2-7; a possible D gene is TRBD1 (6 bases). Germline V lookup: CDR1 SGDLS, CDR2 YYNGEE. CDR3 length equals 14 residues. Trimming took off 4 bases at V and 5 bases at J, with 16 bases between the two ends. CDR3 bases: TGTGCCAGCAGCCCCACAGGGTCGTACCACGAGCAGTACTTC. Protein sequence: CASSPTGSYHEQYF.

The chain is built from TRBV5-6 and TRBJ1-2; 7 bases are shared with TRBD1. The germline CDR1 and CDR2 sequences are SGHDT and YYEEEE. Trimming at V came to 7 bases and at J to 2 bases, leaving 11 bases not matched to a gene. This CDR3 has 15 amino acids. As DNA, the CDR3 is TGTGCCAGCGCCTCAGGGGGGAATGGAAACTATGGCTACACCTTC. This encodes CASASGGNGNYGYTF.

The V gene is TRBV7-2, the J gene TRBJ2-6; 8 positions match TRBD2. CDR1 and CDR2 (germline): SGHTA, FQGNSA. This CDR3 comprises 15 residues. The junction had 5 bases not matched to a gene; V was cut back by 6 bases and J by 4 bases. The CDR3 DNA reads as TGTGCCAGCAGTCCGGGGGGGTCGGGGGCCAACGTCCTGACTTTC. It yields the protein CASSPGGSGANVLTF.

The gene calls are TRBV15 and TRBJ2-3; 7 bases align to TRBD2. Per germline, CDR1 LNHNV and CDR2 YYDKDF (reference sequence). J lost 2 bases, V lost 1 base, and 6 bases had no gene match. The CDR3 contains 16 residues. The CDR3 protein is CATSRGERGPTDTQYF. The DNA of the CDR3 is TGTGCCACCAGCAGAGGGGAGCGGGGACCCACAGATACGCAGTATTTT.

V usage is TRBV19 and J usage is TRBJ2-7; D perhaps matches TRBD1 (6 bases). The ends were cut back, 1 base at V and 3 bases at J, with 7 bases in the middle. The CDR3 length is 13 residues. The germline CDR1 and CDR2 sequences are LNHDA and SQIVND (reference sequence). This CDR3 reads CASSIVGGYEQYF. The CDR3 DNA reads TGTGCCAGTAGTATAGTAGGGGGCTACGAGCAGTACTTC.

This chain connects TRBV6-4 to TRBJ2-2; maybe TRBD2 (5 bases). V was trimmed by 5 bases and J by 7 bases, leaving 14 bases between them. Germline V CDR1 and CDR2: MRHNA, SNTAGT. The CDR3 consists of 14 residues. In nucleotides, the CDR3 is TGTGCCAGCAGTAGCGGATCAAGGAACGGGGAGCTGTTTTTT. Its protein product is CASSSGSRNGELFF.

V usage is TRBV2 and J usage is TRBJ1-1, with D perhaps TRBD1 (5 bases). With 3 bases removed from V and 2 bases from J, the gap between germline ends came to 16 bases. The CDR3 is 16 amino acids. Germline V CDR1 and CDR2: SNHLY, FYNNEI. The DNA of the CDR3 is TGTGCCAGCAGTGATGGGTCCCGAACAGGCAACACTGAAGCTTTCTTT. Translation: CASSDGSRTGNTEAFF.

J is TRBJ1-2 and V is TRBV6-6; D uncertain. The CDR3 contains 11 residues. Germline CDR1 reads MNHNY; CDR2 reads SVGAGI (reference sequence). V lost 0 bases, J lost 9 bases, and 5 bases lay in between. The CDR3 region is CASSYSGRYTF. CDR3 in DNA: TGTGCCAGCAGTTACTCGGGCCGCTACACCTTC.

The chain combines TRBV6-5 with TRBJ1-1; 10 positions agree with TRBD1. The V gene end was trimmed by 6 bases and the J gene end by 4 bases; junction bases not matched to a gene: 2. The germline V gene has CDR1 MNHEY and CDR2 SVGAGI. The CDR3 length is 13 residues. Here the CDR3 DNA reads TGTGCCAGCAGAGGGACAGGGGTCACTGAAGCTTTCTTT. Encoded protein: CASRGTGVTEAFF.

V is TRBV9 and J is TRBJ2-3, with D perhaps TRBD1 (6 bases). Trimming shortened V by 3 bases and J by 2 bases, and 10 bases separated the two germline ends. Germline V lookup: CDR1 SGDLS, CDR2 YYNGEE. There are 14 residues in the CDR3. The CDR3 DNA reads as TGTGCCAGCAGCGCCAAGGGGGACACAGATACGCAGTATTTT. Protein sequence: CASSAKGDTDTQYF. Together with reference TRBV9 and TRBJ2-3, the CDR3 gives the full variable domain: DSGVTQTPKHLITATGQRVTLRCSPRSGDLSVYWYQQSLDQGLQFLIQYYNGEERAKGNILERFSAQQFPDLHSELNLSSLELGDSALYFCASSAKGDTDTQYFGPGTRLTVL.

The genes are TRBV30 and TRBJ1-5, with D possibly being TRBD1 (5 bases). There are 14 residues in the CDR3. V was trimmed by 5 bases and J by 2 bases, leaving 13 bases between them. Germline V gene sequence: CDR1 GTSNPN, CDR2 SVGIG (reference sequence). CDR3 protein: CAWDHGGGNQPQHF. The CDR3 DNA reads as TGTGCCTGGGACCACGGGGGGGGCAATCAGCCCCAGCATTTT.

The rearrangement joins TRBV7-9 to TRBJ1-5; possibly TRBD1 for D (5 bases). The germline gives CDR1 SEHNR, CDR2 FQNEAQ (reference sequence). Trimming shortened V by 2 bases and J by 5 bases, and 13 bases separated the two germline ends. CDR3 size: 15 residues. The CDR3 DNA is TGTGCCAGCAGCTTATCTGGGACTTACGATCAGCCCCAGCATTTT. Amino acid sequence: CASSLSGTYDQPQHF. The full variable domain, in which reference TRBV7-9 and TRBJ1-5 provide the parts outside the CDR3, is DTGVSQNPRHKITKRGQNVTFRCDPISEHNRLYWYRQTLGQGPEFLTYFQNEAQLEKSRLLSDRFSAERPKGSFSTLEIQRTEQGDSAMYLCASSLSGTYDQPQHFGDGTRLSIL.

This clone appeared once. The chain carries TRBV6-5 and TRBJ2-7; 10 bases are shared with TRBD2. The CDR3 is 15 residues long. Germline V gene lookup returns CDR1 MNHEY and CDR2 SVGAGI. Trimming took 0 bases from V and 4 from J; bases not matched to a gene: 3. CDR3 bases: TGTGCCAGCAGTTACTCGGCTAGCGGGAGTTACGAGCAGTACTTC. This codes for CASSYSASGSYEQYF.

The chain has TRBV25-1 and TRBJ1-1; a weak D match, TRBD1 (5 bases). Germline-derived CDR1 and CDR2 are MGHDK and SYGVNS. This CDR3 spans 14 amino acids. V lost 1 base to trimming and J lost 6 bases, with 12 bases between them. This chain's CDR3 is CASSEFRGSAEAFF. For the CDR3, the DNA is TGTGCCAGCAGTGAATTTAGGGGTTCCGCTGAAGCTTTCTTT.

This clone has more than one count but fewer than ten. The chain couples TRBV5-1 to TRBJ1-2; D is perhaps TRBD1 (6 bases). CDR1 and CDR2 (germline): SGHRS, YFSETQ. This CDR3 region has 16 residues. Trimming removed 7 bases at V and 5 bases at J, with 24 bases between. Here the CDR3 DNA reads TGCGCCAGCTCTCGGGACAACGAAGAAATGGCTTATGGCTACACCTTC. It translates to CASSRDNEEMAYGYTF.

This clone was seen just once. The V call is TRBV15, the J call TRBJ2-2; D is perhaps TRBD1 (6 bases). In germline, CDR1 is LNHNV, CDR2 YYDKDF (reference sequence). Trimming shortened V by 3 bases and J by 7 bases, and 15 bases separated the two germline ends. CDR3 size: 15 residues. The CDR3, as DNA: TGTGCCACCAGCAGGGGCAGGGGTGTAGTCGGGGAGCTGTTTTTT. Amino acids: CATSRGRGVVGELFF. Looking up the rest from reference TRBV15 and TRBJ2-2 gives the full variable domain: DAMVIQNPRYQVTQFGKPVTLSCSQTLNHNVMYWYQQKSSQAPKLLFHYYDKDFNNEADTPDNFQSRRPNTSFCFLDIRSPGLGDTAMYLCATSRGRGVVGELFFGEGSRLTVL.